What follows are 9 T cell receptor beta chains derived from one specimen sequenced in a study of blood T cell repertoires in COVID-19 (TCRdb year 2020). Libraries came from the immunoSEQ multiplex PCR assay. Sourced from immuneACCESS, this table was stored by TCRdb with only in-frame sequences that have V and J called. A share of the clones is absent; for the studies checked, an unresolved V gene accounts for under half, and the remainder has no known explanation. This sample has 250,000 or so clones in its table, and around nine tenths of those were observed once. The ten largest clones add up to around 5.1% of the sample. The sample taken for sequencing was peripheral blood. These receptors were obtained from a woman aged 55 to 70 with COVID-19, enrolled during active disease.

The chain links TRBV3-1 (or the pseudogene TRBV3-2) to TRBJ1-2; D is possibly TRBD1 (5 bases). This CDR3 contains 15 residues. The V end lost 4 bases, the J end lost 8 bases, and 20 bases lay between the germline ends. Per germline, CDR1 LGHDT and CDR2 YNNKEL (reference sequence). CDR3: CASSPLLARDLGYTF. The CDR3 nucleotides are TGTGCCAGCAGCCCCCTATTAGCCAGGGATTTAGGCTACACCTTC.

The chain employs TRBV7-9 and TRBJ2-5, with D possibly TRBD1 on 5 matching bases. V shed 3 bases and J shed 1 base, with 21 bases lying between them. The CDR3 is 18 amino acids. Looked up from germline, CDR1 is SEHNR and CDR2 is FQNEAQ (reference sequence). The CDR3 here is CASSFAGFGVGGQETQYF. The CDR3 DNA sequence: TGTGCCAGCAGCTTCGCAGGGTTTGGGGTTGGTGGCCAAGAGACCCAGTACTTC.

This chain joins TRBV18 and TRBJ2-6; possible D gene TRBD2, 6 bases. Germline-derived CDR1 and CDR2 are KGHSH and LQKENI. The CDR3 sequence is 18 residues long. V gave up 3 bases and J gave up 0 bases, with 15 bases separating them. The CDR3 here is CASSPGKGGFSGANVLTF. In DNA, the CDR3 is TGTGCCAGCTCACCGGGGAAGGGAGGTTTCTCTGGGGCCAACGTCCTGACTTTC.

V usage is TRBV6-5 and J usage is TRBJ1-2, with D perhaps TRBD1 (6 bases). The CDR3 extends over 13 amino acids. CDR1 and CDR2 (germline): MNHEY, SVGAGI. Trimming took 6 bases from V and 3 from J, leaving 11 bases between them. CDR3 protein: CASRGQSYYGYTF. CDR3 DNA sequence: TGTGCCAGCAGAGGACAGTCTTACTATGGCTACACCTTC.

The chain employs TRBV2 and TRBJ1-1; D is perhaps TRBD1 (5 bases). This CDR3 comprises 13 residues. The germline V gene encodes CDR1 SNHLY and CDR2 FYNNEI. Trimming pared 8 bases from V and 6 bases from J, leaving 16 bases between. CDR3 region: CASGRDAISEAFF. The CDR3 region has the DNA TGTGCCAGCGGGAGGGACGCCATCTCTGAAGCTTTCTTT.

The chain joins TRBV5-6 to TRBJ1-5; possibly TRBD1 for D (6 bases). The CDR3 is 12 amino acids. Per the germline V gene, CDR1 is SGHDT and CDR2 is YYEEEE. Trimming pared 3 bases from V and 8 bases from J, leaving 9 bases between. CDR3 loop: CASSSYREPQHF. Written as DNA, the CDR3 is TGTGCCAGCAGCTCATACAGGGAGCCCCAGCATTTT.

J is TRBJ2-7 and V is TRBV14; TRBD2 agrees at 11 bases. Germline V gene sequence: CDR1 SGHDN, CDR2 FVKESK. V lost 6 bases and J lost 3; bases outside the gene matches: 13. The CDR3 consists of 17 residues. In DNA, the CDR3 is TGTGCCAGCAGTCCAAGGGCAAAACTAGCGGGAGTCTACGAGCAGTACTTC. This codes for CASSPRAKLAGVYEQYF.

This clone was seen just once. The chain employs TRBV25-1 and TRBJ1-1; a possible D gene is TRBD1 (6 bases). This CDR3 is built from 13 residues. Germline loops: CDR1 MGHDK, CDR2 SYGVNS. Between the trimmed V and J ends, which lost 7 bases and 6 bases, there was a span of 15 bases. The CDR3 nucleotides are TGTGCCAGCAAACCGCAGGGGCGGCCTGAAGCTTTCTTT. Residues: CASKPQGRPEAFF.

The chain is built from TRBV7-2 and TRBJ2-5; 9 nucleotides line up with TRBD2. From germline, CDR1 is SGHTA and CDR2 FQGNSA. This CDR3 comprises 16 residues. Unmatched junction bases numbered 12, after V lost 5 bases and J lost 5 bases. The CDR3 is CASSLLNQAGGETQYF. CDR3 nucleotide sequence: TGTGCCAGCAGCCTCCTGAACCAAGCGGGAGGTGAGACCCAGTACTTC.